This entry lists 13 T cell receptor beta chains sequenced from one sample in a study of blood T cell repertoires in COVID-19. The assay was immunoSEQ multiplex PCR, and TCRdb's table has in-frame clones only and misses some. The sample includes 70,000 to 80,000 clones, around 90% of them seen just once. Material for sequencing was peripheral blood. These TCRs come from a woman aged 60-75 years with active COVID-19.

The rearrangement joins TRBV10-3 to TRBJ1-4; 8 positions match TRBD1. The V and J ends lost 10 bases and 4 bases, in that order; junction bases with no gene match: 5. Germline CDR1 reads ENHRY; CDR2 reads SYGVKD. This CDR3 comprises 13 residues. In DNA, the CDR3 is TGTGCCACCCGACAGGGGATTAATGAAAAACTGTTTTTT. Residues: CATRQGINEKLFF.

The chain links TRBV28 to TRBJ1-4; TRBD1 is a possible D gene (6 bases). Germline V lookup: CDR1 MDHEN, CDR2 SYDVKM. V lost 3 bases to trimming and J lost 5 bases, with 16 bases between them. The CDR3 has 16 residues. The CDR3 DNA reads as TGTGCCAGCAGTTTCCTGGACAGTGGGATCAATGAAAAACTGTTTTTT. Translation: CASSFLDSGINEKLFF.

In this sample, this clone turned up once. The chain has TRBV7-2 and TRBJ2-2; perhaps TRBD2 as D (6 bases). The CDR3 contains 17 residues. Germline-derived CDR1 and CDR2 are SGHTA and FQGNSA. V lost 5 bases, J lost 1 base, and 17 bases lay in between. As DNA, the CDR3 is TGTGCCAGCAGCCCATCCATGGGGAGGCTGAACACCGGGGAGCTGTTTTTT. It specifies CASSPSMGRLNTGELFF.

V usage is TRBV18 and J usage is TRBJ2-7, with 11 bases matching TRBD1. V was clipped by 5 bases and J by 4 bases; unmatched bases: 7. Per germline, CDR1 KGHSH and CDR2 LQKENI. The CDR3 runs to 15 residues. The CDR3: CASSTAGQGAYEQYF. CDR3 sequence (DNA): TGTGCCAGCTCAACCGCCGGACAGGGGGCTTACGAGCAGTACTTC.

CDR3 in amino acids: CSARDQGRKHF. As DNA, the CDR3 is TGCAGTGCTAGAGATCAGGGGCGAAAGCATTTT. The V call is TRBV20-1, the J call TRBJ1-5, with D possibly being TRBD1 (6 bases). This CDR3 comprises 11 residues. Germline-derived CDR1 and CDR2 are DFQATT and SNEGSKA (reference sequence). Trimming shortened V by 0 bases and J by 14 bases, and 11 bases separated the two germline ends.

The chain employs TRBV15 and TRBJ2-7, with a possible D match to TRBD1 (6 bases). Trimming shortened V by 0 bases and J by 5 bases, and 17 bases separated the two germline ends. Germline V gene lookup returns CDR1 LNHNV and CDR2 YYDKDF (reference sequence). The CDR3 is 16 amino acids. The chain's CDR3 is CATSRDGFQGSHEQYF. CDR3 nucleotide sequence: TGTGCCACCAGCAGAGATGGATTCCAGGGGTCCCACGAGCAGTACTTC. Full variable domain (outside the CDR3, taken from reference TRBV15 and TRBJ2-7): DAMVIQNPRYQVTQFGKPVTLSCSQTLNHNVMYWYQQKSSQAPKLLFHYYDKDFNNEADTPDNFQSRRPNTSFCFLDIRSPGLGDTAMYLCATSRDGFQGSHEQYFGPGTRLTVT.

The rearrangement links TRBV4-1 to TRBJ2-3; 9 bases align to TRBD1. V lost 4 bases and J lost 0; bases outside the gene matches: 14. In germline, CDR1 is MGHRA, CDR2 YSYEKL. CDR3 length: 19 residues. The CDR3 sequence is CASSPGRQGGGTSTDTQYF. The CDR3 coding sequence is TGCGCCAGCAGCCCCGGGAGACAGGGGGGGGGTACTAGCACAGATACGCAGTATTTT.

This sequence joins TRBV10-2 and TRBJ2-7; 8 nucleotides line up with TRBD2. The CDR3 spans 16 residues. The J segment lost 7 bases and the V segment lost 6 bases, leaving 17 bases of the junction unmatched. Germline loops: CDR1 WSHSY, CDR2 SAAADI. DNA for the CDR3: TGCGCCAGCAGAAGGGGCGGACGGGAGGGTCGAGGGGAGCAGTACTTC. Its translation is CASRRGGREGRGEQYF.

This chain uses TRBV11-2 with TRBJ2-7; 15 bases are a match to TRBD2. Germline V lookup: CDR1 SGHAT, CDR2 FQNNGV. The V gene end was trimmed by 6 bases and the J gene end by 2 bases; junction bases not matched to a gene: 2. This CDR3 contains 15 residues. The CDR3 region has the DNA TGTGCCAGCAGTCGGACTAGCGGGAGGGCCTACGAGCAGTACTTC. This encodes CASSRTSGRAYEQYF.

This clone was seen only a few times. The chain has TRBV6-6 and TRBJ1-5; 9 bases match TRBD1. Per germline, CDR1 MNHNY and CDR2 SVGAGI (reference sequence). The trim removed 6 bases at V and 2 bases at J, leaving 5 bases unmatched. The CDR3 has 15 amino acids. In nucleotides, the CDR3 is TGTGCCAGCAGCACGGGACAGGGCCGCAATCAGCCCCAGCATTTT. This translates into CASSTGQGRNQPQHF.

The V and J genes are TRBV5-1 and TRBJ2-5; 11 bases line up with TRBD1. V was pared by 4 bases and J by 1 base, with 3 bases of the junction left unmatched. The CDR3 sequence is 15 residues long. From germline, CDR1 is SGHRS and CDR2 YFSETQ. The CDR3 nucleotides read TGCGCCAGCAGCCAAGGGACAGGGGGCCAAGAGACCCAGTACTTC. This gives the protein CASSQGTGGQETQYF.

The CDR3 DNA is TGTGCCAGTAGACAAGAAATTTTGGGGGGAGGCTACACCTTC. It is translated as CASRQEILGGGYTF. This rearrangement joins TRBV28 to TRBJ1-2, with D maybe TRBD1 (5 bases). The CDR3 totals 14 residues. The germline CDR1 and CDR2 sequences are MDHEN and SYDVKM. V lost 9 bases, J lost 8 bases, and 22 bases lay in between.

The chain has TRBV27 and TRBJ1-5; 8 bases align to TRBD1. V trimming: 2 bases; J trimming: 3 bases; junction bases outside the gene matches: 12. This CDR3 region has 18 residues. Germline V gene lookup returns CDR1 MNHEY and CDR2 SMNVEV (reference sequence). CDR3: CASSLSPPGQGPNQPQHF. The CDR3 coding sequence is TGTGCCAGCAGTTTAAGCCCCCCCGGACAGGGCCCCAATCAGCCCCAGCATTTT.